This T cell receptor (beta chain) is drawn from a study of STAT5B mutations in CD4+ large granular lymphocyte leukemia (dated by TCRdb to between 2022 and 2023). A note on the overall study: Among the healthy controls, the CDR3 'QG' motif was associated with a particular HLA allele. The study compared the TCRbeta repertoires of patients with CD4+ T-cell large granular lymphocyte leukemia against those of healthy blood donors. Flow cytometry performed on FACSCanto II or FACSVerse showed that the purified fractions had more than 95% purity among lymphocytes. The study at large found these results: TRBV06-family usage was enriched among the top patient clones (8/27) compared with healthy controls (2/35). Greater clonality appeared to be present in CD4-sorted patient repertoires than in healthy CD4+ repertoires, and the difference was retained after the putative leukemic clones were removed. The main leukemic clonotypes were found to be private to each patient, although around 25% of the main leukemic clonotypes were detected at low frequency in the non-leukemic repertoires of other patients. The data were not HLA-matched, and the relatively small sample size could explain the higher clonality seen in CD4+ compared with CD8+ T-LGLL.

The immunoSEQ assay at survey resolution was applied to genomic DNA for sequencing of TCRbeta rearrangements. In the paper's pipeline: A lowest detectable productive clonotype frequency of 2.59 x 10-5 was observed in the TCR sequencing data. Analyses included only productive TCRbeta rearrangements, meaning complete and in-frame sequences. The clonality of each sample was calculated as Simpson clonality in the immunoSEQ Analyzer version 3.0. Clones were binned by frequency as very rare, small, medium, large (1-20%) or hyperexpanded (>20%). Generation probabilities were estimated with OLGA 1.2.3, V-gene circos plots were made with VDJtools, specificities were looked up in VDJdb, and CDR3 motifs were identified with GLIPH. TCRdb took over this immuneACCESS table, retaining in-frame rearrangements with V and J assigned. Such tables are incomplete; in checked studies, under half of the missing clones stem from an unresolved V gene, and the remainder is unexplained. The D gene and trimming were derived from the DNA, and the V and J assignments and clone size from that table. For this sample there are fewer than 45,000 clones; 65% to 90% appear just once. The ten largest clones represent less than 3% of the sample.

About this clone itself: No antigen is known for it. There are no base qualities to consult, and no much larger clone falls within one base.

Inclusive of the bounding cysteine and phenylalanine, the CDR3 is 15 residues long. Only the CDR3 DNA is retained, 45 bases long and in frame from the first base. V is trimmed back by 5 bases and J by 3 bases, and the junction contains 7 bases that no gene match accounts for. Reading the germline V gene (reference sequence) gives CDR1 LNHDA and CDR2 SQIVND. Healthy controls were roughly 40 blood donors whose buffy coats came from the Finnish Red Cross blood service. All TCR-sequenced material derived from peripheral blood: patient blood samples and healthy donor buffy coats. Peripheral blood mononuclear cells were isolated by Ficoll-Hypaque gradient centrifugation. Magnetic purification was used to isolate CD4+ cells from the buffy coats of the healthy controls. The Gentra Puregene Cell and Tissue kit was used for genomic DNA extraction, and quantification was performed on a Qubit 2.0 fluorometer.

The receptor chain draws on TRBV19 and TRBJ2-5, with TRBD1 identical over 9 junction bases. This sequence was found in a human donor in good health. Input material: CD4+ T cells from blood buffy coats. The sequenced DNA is TGTGCCAGTAGTCTCCCAGGGACAGGGAAAGAGACCCAGTACTTC. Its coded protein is CASSLPGTGKETQYF. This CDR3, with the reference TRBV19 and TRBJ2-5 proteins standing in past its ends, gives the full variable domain DGGITQSPKYLFRKEGQNVTLSCEQNLNHDAMYWYRQDPGQGLRLIYYSQIVNDFQKGDIAEGYSVSREKKESFPLTVTSAQKNPTAFYLCASSLPGTGKETQYFGPGTRLLVL.